This T cell receptor (beta chain) emerged from a study of shared clonotypes between healthy human individuals (dated by TCRdb to 2020 to 2021). For the study in its entirety: The cohort comprised two women and a few men aged 18 to 49 years. For each donor, CD4 naive and CD4 memory were each run on three plates, CD8 naive on two plates, and CD8 memory on one plate. The study deeply sequenced blood TCR repertoires of several healthy adults to estimate repertoire size and the extent of clonotype sharing between individuals. Different laboratories and diverse techniques were used to prepare libraries and sequence TCR repertoires, to increase sequencing depth and limit assay-specific biases. Each donor's leukapheresis produced roughly between roughly 0.9 and 8.9 billion PBMCs.

The donors were healthy, HIV-negative adults who had no recently reported acute infections or vaccinations. Only Caucasian adults living in Nashville, Tennessee, USA were represented among the donors. CD4+ T cells were enriched through magnetic negative selection, after which naive cells were positively selected on CD45RA and the remaining negative fraction served as the memory subset. After blood collection by leukapheresis, PBMCs were isolated using Ficoll-Histopaque density gradient centrifugation and then cryopreserved in the vapor phase of liquid nitrogen. Analytical flow cytometry was used to check the purity and quantity of each magnetically sorted T cell population. From each sorted fraction, genomic DNA was isolated and quantified by UV absorbance on a Nanodrop 2000c. CDR3 length: 14 amino acids, cysteine to phenylalanine. Of the read, only the CDR3 DNA is kept; its 42 bases are in frame from base 1. V is trimmed back by 3 bases and J by 7 bases, and the junction contains 6 bases that no gene match accounts for. CDR1 and CDR2 were assigned from the germline V gene (reference sequence) as SEHNR and FQNEAQ.

Using the deep immunoSEQ assay, multiplex PCR amplified TCR CDR3 regions from genomic DNA. Genomic DNA extracted from each cell subset was distributed evenly over all wells of several immunoSEQ 96-well plates, and each plate served as one replicate. For sorted subsets, each replicate PCR was loaded with approximately 190 ng genomic DNA, equivalent to approximately 33,000 T cell genomes. Purified libraries were quantified with a Qubit 3.0 fluorometer, sized on a Bioanalyzer 2100, and re-quantified with the KAPA Library Quantification kit. Every immunoSEQ 96-well plate was sequenced on a dedicated single-read 150-cycle Illumina NextSeq 550 flow cell. Regarding the original processing steps: Because the immunoSEQ output held only junctional sequences and lacked quality scores, the filtering could not match the filtering applied to full-length reads. Sequences were annotated with PyIR, a Python wrapper for IgBLAST v1.9, and V/J genes and CDR3 were assigned using IMGT germline references. Any read was removed if the V/J assignment was weak (E-value above 1e-6), the CDR3 was missing, or the read contained stop codons, out-of-frame junctions, or ambiguous translated residues. V3J clonotypes were defined as sequences sharing an identical inferred V gene, J gene, and CDR3 amino acid sequence. To compute the percentage overlap between repertoires, the number of shared unique clonotypes was divided by the size of the smaller repertoire. Richness of each repertoire was evaluated using RTK rarefaction, the Chao1 estimator, and Recon v2.1 estimates of unobserved clonotypes. For all TCRbeta clonotypes obtained by the gDNA method from several donors, generation probabilities were computed with OLGA. This immuneACCESS table, as held by TCRdb, lists in-frame sequences with V and J called but not all clones. Of the missing ones, under half trace to an unresolved V gene in checked studies; the others have no known cause. Clone size and V and J calls were adopted from that table, with D and trimming inferred from the DNA. Across this sample there are approximately 1.4 million clones, with 95% to 99% seen only once. Jointly, the top ten make up 0.45% of the sample.

Comment on this clone: The antigen this receptor binds is unknown. Base qualities are missing; no much larger clone stands one base away.

What the research found in general, with its limitations: Only blood was sampled, and tissue TCR repertoires likely differ from those in blood. Compared with non-shared clonotypes, clonotypes shared by all four sorted-subset donors had higher generation probabilities. Because the study included a small number of donors, the genetic and exposure-history diversity represented was limited. Pairwise subsampling indicated that sequencing depth was expected to affect the degree of clonotype sharing among donors. Naive subsets generally had larger estimated clonotype richness than memory subsets did. When a handful of donors were compared, the shared fraction of clonotypes was 5% to 6.5% for naive CD4, around 3.5% for naive CD8, 2% to 2.5% for memory CD4, and roughly 0.43% for memory CD8. Rarefaction of sorted-subset datasets indicated incomplete sequencing despite the large sequencing depth.

This TCR derives from a young man in good health. The material sequenced was naive CD4+ T cells sorted from blood. According to the study, the label for this sample's cell subset or site signals: CD45RA+ positively selected. This chain joins TRBV7-9 to TRBJ2-1, and 7 junctional nucleotides match TRBD1. The nucleotide sequence reads as follows: TGTGCCAGCAGCTTCCGGGACAGACCGAATGAGCAGTTCTTC. Its product reads: CASSFRDRPNEQFF.